The 27 T cell receptor beta chains reported below all come from one sample, sequenced in a study of blood T cell repertoires in COVID-19. The table came from immunoSEQ multiplex PCR; TCRdb's copy has only in-frame clones and leaves some out. This table holds roughly 400,000 clones, roughly 88% found once. Source material: PBMCs or T cells enriched from blood (not recorded which). These TCRs come from a man aged 18 to 30 who had recovered from COVID-19.

Only one count was recorded for this clone. This chain connects TRBV29-1 to TRBJ2-1; possibly TRBD2 for D (7 bases). Looked up from germline, CDR1 is SQVTM and CDR2 is ANQGSEA. This CDR3 is 13 amino acids long. The ends were cut back, 4 bases at V and 7 bases at J, with 14 bases in the middle. CDR3 DNA: TGCAGCGTTGTGGGGGAGGGGGGAAATGAGCAGTTCTTC. This gives the protein CSVVGEGGNEQFF.

This chain connects TRBV18 to TRBJ2-7, with TRBD1 identical over 8 bases. The CDR3 is 14 residues long. V trimming: 2 bases; J trimming: 3 bases; junction bases outside the gene matches: 3. Germline-derived CDR1 and CDR2 are KGHSH and LQKENI. The CDR3 DNA follows: TGTGCCAGCTCACCATCGGGACAGGTCTACGAGCAGTACTTC. Translated, it gives CASSPSGQVYEQYF. The entire variable domain, with the rest obtained from reference TRBV18 and TRBJ2-7, is as follows: NAGVMQNPRHLVRRRGQEARLRCSPMKGHSHVYWYRQLPEEGLKFMVYLQKENIIDESGMPKERFSAEFPKEGPSILRIQQVVRGDSAAYFCASSPSGQVYEQYFGPGTRLTVT.

The chain couples TRBV20-1 to TRBJ1-1; D ambiguous. Deletions cut 3 bases from V and 11 bases from J, with 16 bases between. Germline CDR1 is DFQATT and CDR2 is SNEGSKA (reference sequence). The CDR3 runs 12 residues. CDR3 nucleotide sequence: TGCAGTGCTAGTAGCGAGGCCCCCTGGGCTTTCTTT. This encodes CSASSEAPWAFF.

J is TRBJ1-2 and V is TRBV7-3, with D possibly TRBD1 on 6 matching bases. V was cut by 5 bases and J by 8 bases, with 21 bases left in between. The CDR3 length is 15 residues. Germline V gene data show CDR1 as SGHTA and CDR2 as FQGTGA. The CDR3 DNA reads TGTGCCAGCAGCGCCGCTACAGGGACCCAGGGGGGCTACACCTTC. Translated, it gives CASSAATGTQGGYTF.

CDR3 protein: CASRWPNTEAFF. For the CDR3, the DNA is TGTGCCAGCAGATGGCCAAACACTGAAGCTTTCTTT. This sequence joins TRBV7-9 and TRBJ1-1, with D uncertain. V was pared by 6 bases and J by 2 bases, with 7 bases between. Germline V gives CDR1 SEHNR, CDR2 FQNEAQ (reference sequence). The CDR3 spans 12 residues.

This chain links TRBV21-1 with TRBJ1-6; whether TRBD1, the table's D call, matches the DNA was not checked. TRBV21-1 is termed a pseudogene. The CDR3 extends over 20 amino acids. This chain's CDR3 is CASRHTGTQVWASYNSPLHF. For the CDR3, the DNA is TGTGCCAGCAGACACACCGGGACACAAGTTTGGGCCTCCTATAATTCACCCCTCCACTTT.

This clone was counted between two and nine times. CDR3 sequence reads: CASSRQEGGIYGYTF. DNA of the CDR3: TGTGCCAGCTCCCGACAAGAGGGAGGAATATATGGCTACACCTTC. The V call is TRBV18, the J call TRBJ1-2; D not resolved. CDR3 length: 15 amino acids. The V and J ends lost 6 bases and 5 bases respectively, with 19 bases between them. Germline CDR1 and CDR2: KGHSH and LQKENI.

The J gene is TRBJ1-5, the V gene TRBV19; D remains unclear. The CDR3 totals 13 residues. Germline lookup yields CDR1 LNHDA and CDR2 SQIVND (reference sequence). Trimming left V 5 bases short and J 4 bases short, with 9 bases between. The CDR3 DNA is TGTGCCAGTAGTGTCCCACTAAATCAGCCCCAGCATTTT. Translated, it gives CASSVPLNQPQHF.

V is TRBV20-1 and J is TRBJ1-2, with 8 bases matching TRBD1. The CDR3 is 15 residues long. The junction had 14 bases not matched to a gene; V was cut back by 3 bases and J by 8 bases. From germline, CDR1 is DFQATT and CDR2 SNEGSKA (reference sequence). CDR3 residues: CSASNRGQDLGGYTF. The CDR3 DNA reads as TGCAGTGCTAGTAACCGGGGACAGGACTTAGGCGGCTACACCTTC.

V and J are TRBV9 and TRBJ1-1; a possible D gene is TRBD1 (5 bases). This CDR3 contains 13 residues. The V end was cut by 4 bases, the J end by 7 bases, with 14 bases between. Germline assignment: CDR1 SGDLS and CDR2 YYNGEE. The CDR3 nucleotides are TGTGCCAGCAGCTCTTCAGGGTCCATTGAAGCTTTCTTT. Protein: CASSSSGSIEAFF.

J is TRBJ1-5 and V is TRBV5-5, with D uncertain. This CDR3 has 15 amino acids. V was pared by 1 base and J by 2 bases, with 10 bases between. The V gene's germline CDR1 is SGHKS and CDR2 YYEKEE (reference sequence). The CDR3 region has the DNA TGTGCCAGCAGCTTGTATTTTCAGGGCAATCAGCCCCAGCATTTT. The encoded protein is CASSLYFQGNQPQHF.

This clone was detected only once. This chain uses TRBV7-2 with TRBJ2-7; D not certain. Per the germline V gene, CDR1 is SGHTA and CDR2 is FQGNSA. The CDR3 totals 13 residues. The V gene lost 4 bases and the J gene lost 0 bases, with 7 bases spanning the gap. CDR3 protein: CASSSHYSYEQYF. CDR3 in DNA: TGTGCCAGCAGCTCTCACTACTCCTACGAGCAGTACTTC.

The rearrangement joins TRBV5-1 to TRBJ2-7, with D possibly matching TRBD1 (6 bases). The CDR3 is made up of 14 amino acids. The V end was cut by 0 bases, the J end by 2 bases, with 9 bases between. Germline values: CDR1 SGHRS, CDR2 YFSETQ. The DNA of the CDR3 is TGCGCCAGCAGCTTGGTGACAGGCCCCTACGAGCAGTACTTC. It codes for CASSLVTGPYEQYF.

This rearrangement joins TRBV29-1 to TRBJ1-4; TRBD1 might be the D (6 bases). Trimming pared 4 bases from V and 5 bases from J, leaving 11 bases between. Germline CDR1 reads SQVTM; CDR2 reads ANQGSEA. The CDR3 contains 13 residues. The CDR3 reads CSVGDTPNEKLFF. CDR3 DNA: TGCAGCGTTGGGGACACGCCAAATGAAAAACTGTTTTTT.

The genes are TRBV6-2 or TRBV6-3 and TRBJ2-1, with 8 bases matching TRBD1. The CDR3 totals 16 residues. Looked up from germline, CDR1 is MNHEY and CDR2 is SVGEGT. Losses at the gene ends were 6 bases for V and 4 bases for J; bases not matched to a gene: 11. CDR3 sequence (DNA): TGTGCCAGCAGCCCCACCCCGGACAGGGTTTACAATGAGCAGTTCTTC. This gives the protein CASSPTPDRVYNEQFF.

The V gene is TRBV6-2 or TRBV6-3, the J gene TRBJ1-5; the match to TRBD1 covers 8 bases. The germline CDR1 and CDR2 sequences are MNHEY and SVGEGT. The ends lost 2 bases at V and 6 bases at J; junction bases unmatched: 3. This CDR3 is 14 amino acids long. The chain's CDR3 is CASSYRTGSQPQHF. As DNA, the CDR3 is TGTGCCAGCAGTTACAGGACAGGGAGTCAGCCCCAGCATTTT.

The genes are TRBV5-1 and TRBJ1-3; no reliable D call. CDR1 is SGHRS, CDR2 YFSETQ, per germline. The V and J ends lost 4 bases and 2 bases respectively, with 10 bases between them. The CDR3 spans 14 residues. CDR3 loop: CASSRAATGNTIYF. The DNA for the CDR3 is TGCGCCAGCAGCCGAGCGGCGACTGGAAACACCATATATTTT. The whole variable domain, filled in from reference TRBV5-1 and TRBJ1-3, reads KAGVTQTPRYLIKTRGQQVTLSCSPISGHRSVSWYQQTPGQGLQFLFEYFSETQRNKGNFPGRFSGRQFSNSRSEMNVSTLELGDSALYLCASSRAATGNTIYFGEGSWLTVV.

This sequence joins TRBV30 and TRBJ1-3; no clear D gene. Germline CDR1 is GTSNPN and CDR2 is SVGIG (reference sequence). CDR3 length equals 16 residues. Trimming removed 0 bases from V and 0 bases from J, with 12 bases in between. The CDR3 sequence: CAWSVRGLLSGNTIYF. The CDR3 DNA reads as TGTGCCTGGAGTGTACGAGGGCTCCTCTCTGGAAACACCATATATTTT.

The genes are TRBV10-3 and TRBJ1-2; D might be TRBD1 (6 bases). V was cut by 0 bases and J by 8 bases, with 13 bases left in between. Per the germline V gene, CDR1 is ENHRY and CDR2 is SYGVKD. The CDR3 runs to 14 residues. The CDR3 protein is CAISESTGYGGYTF. The DNA for the CDR3 is TGTGCCATCAGTGAGTCGACAGGTTATGGGGGCTACACCTTC.

The chain joins TRBV5-4 to TRBJ1-1; 8 bases map to TRBD1. Germline trimming cut 4 bases from V and 5 bases from J; bases unmatched to any gene: 7. The CDR3 contains 14 residues. Germline CDR1 and CDR2: SGHNT and YYREEE (reference sequence). The CDR3 here is CASSLGQGRTEAFF. CDR3 sequence (DNA): TGTGCCAGCAGCCTAGGACAGGGTCGGACTGAAGCTTTCTTT.

The chain joins TRBV7-8 to TRBJ2-2; D may be TRBD1 (5 bases). Germline V gene sequence: CDR1 SGHVS, CDR2 FQNEAQ. The CDR3 is made up of 14 amino acids. V lost 2 bases and J lost 3, with 7 bases in between. Here the CDR3 DNA reads TGTGCCAGCAGCTTAAAAGGGGACACCGGGGAGCTGTTTTTT. Its protein product is CASSLKGDTGELFF.

The J gene is TRBJ1-3, the V gene TRBV5-4; D uncertain. The V end was cut by 4 bases, the J end by 0 bases, with 11 bases between. Looked up from germline, CDR1 is SGHNT and CDR2 is YYREEE (reference sequence). The CDR3 has 15 residues. CDR3 sequence reads: CASSTDGSSGNTIYF. In nucleotides, the CDR3 is TGTGCCAGCAGCACAGACGGGAGCTCTGGAAACACCATATATTTT.

The chain has TRBV3-1 (or the pseudogene TRBV3-2) and TRBJ2-3; 8 bases match TRBD2. The CDR3 spans 16 residues. V lost 1 base and J lost 3; bases outside the gene matches: 6. In germline, CDR1 is LGHDT, CDR2 YNNKEL (reference sequence). The CDR3, as DNA: TGTGCCAGCAGCCAAGGGGGACTAGGTCGGACAGATACGCAGTATTTT. Residues: CASSQGGLGRTDTQYF.

This clone was observed a single time. CDR3 nucleotides: TGTGCCAGCAGTCAGTCAGGGCTCCACACCGGGGAGCTGTTTTTT. Its translation is CASSQSGLHTGELFF. This chain links TRBV27 with TRBJ2-2; D might be TRBD1 (5 bases). V gave up 5 bases and J gave up 3 bases, with 13 bases separating them. CDR3 length equals 15 residues. From germline, CDR1 is MNHEY and CDR2 SMNVEV (reference sequence).

This clone was detected once. This chain uses TRBV10-1 with TRBJ1-1, with D possibly being TRBD1 (6 bases). Germline CDR1 is WNHNN and CDR2 is SYGVQD (reference sequence). Trimming removed 0 bases at V and 1 base at J, with 12 bases between. The CDR3 spans 16 residues. The chain's CDR3 is CASSESIRGGNTEAFF. CDR3 DNA: TGCGCCAGCAGTGAGTCTATCAGAGGGGGGAACACTGAAGCTTTCTTT.

The chain joins TRBV3-1 (or the pseudogene TRBV3-2) to TRBJ1-3; D is ambiguous. This CDR3 has 16 amino acids. Germline lookup yields CDR1 LGHDT and CDR2 YNNKEL (reference sequence). V was clipped by 4 bases and J by 4 bases, with 17 bases between them. This chain's CDR3 is CASSPLLRGRGNTIYF. In DNA form, the CDR3 reads TGTGCCAGCAGCCCCCTACTTCGGGGTAGGGGAAACACCATATATTTT.

The rearrangement uses TRBV10-3 and TRBJ1-6; 7 nucleotides align to TRBD1. The CDR3 contains 14 residues. The trim removed 3 bases at V and 7 bases at J, leaving 3 bases unmatched. Germline CDR1 is ENHRY and CDR2 is SYGVKD. The CDR3 DNA is TGTGCCATCAGTGAAGAGACAGGGAATTCACCCCTCCACTTT. Amino acid sequence: CAISEETGNSPLHF.